These 15 T cell receptor beta chains were all obtained from the same sample, sequenced in a study of breast tumors, draining lymph nodes, adjacent tissues. TCRdb analysed the multiplex PCR reads with MiXCR anew, one entry per CDR3 protein. The table records about 300,000 distinct CDR3 sequences, over 30% of them present only once. Axillary draining lymph nodes of breast cancer patients supplied the node samples. Material: axillary lymph node tissue. All receptors come from a female donor with breast cancer. Some clones in this sample may be carry-over from other donors' samples.

This clonotype came up a few times. The chain has TRBV6-1 and TRBJ2-1; D call uncertain. Trimming removed 2 bases at V and 2 bases at J, with 7 bases between. Per the germline V gene, CDR1 is MNHNS and CDR2 is SASEGT. The length of the CDR3 is 14 residues. The CDR3 is CASSELKAYNEQFF. In DNA, the CDR3 is TGTGCCAGCAGTGAATTGAAGGCCTACAATGAGCAGTTCTTC.

The genes are TRBV30 and TRBJ1-3, with a possible D match to TRBD1 (5 bases). Trimming removed 7 bases from V and 0 bases from J, with 10 bases in between. The germline gives CDR1 GTSNPN, CDR2 SVGIG (reference sequence). The CDR3 consists of 13 residues. CDR3: CALTVDSGNTIYF. The CDR3 nucleotides are TGTGCCTTGACAGTCGACTCTGGAAACACCATATATTTT.

About this clonotype itself: One end of the junction varies from germline; a read error may be responsible. This chain joins TRBV9 and TRBJ2-1; perhaps TRBD1 as D (6 bases). CDR1 and CDR2 from the germline V gene are SGDLS and YYNGEE. The CDR3 runs 16 residues. The chain's CDR3 is CASSITGSRSYNAQFF. The CDR3 nucleotides are TGTGCCAGCAGCATAACAGGGTCGCGGTCCTACAATGCGCAGTTCTTC.

This clonotype occurred a few times. A much larger clonotype is one base distant, so this may be a read error. J is TRBJ2-7 and V is TRBV14; 10 bases match TRBD2. The germline V gene encodes CDR1 SGHDN and CDR2 FVKESK. The CDR3 has 15 amino acids. The CDR3 nucleotides are TGTGCCAGCAGCCAAGCGAGCGGGAGGGCCTACGAGCCGTACTTC. Amino acid sequence: CASSQASGRAYEPYF.

This clonotype was seen at least ten times. The chain joins TRBV19 to TRBJ2-3, with D tentatively TRBD1 (5 bases). Germline CDR1 LNHDA, CDR2 SQIVND (reference sequence). The length of the CDR3 is 14 residues. V was shortened by 1 base and J by 6 bases, with 11 bases between the two germline ends. CDR3 DNA sequence: TGTGCCAGTAGTATAGGTGGGGCACCCGATACGCAGTATTTT. As protein: CASSIGGAPDTQYF.

In its sample, this clonotype was seen many times. This chain uses TRBV5-1 with TRBJ2-3, with a weak D call TRBD1 (6 bases). Germline V CDR1 and CDR2: SGHRS, YFSETQ. This CDR3 comprises 14 residues. Trimming took off 5 bases at V and 3 bases at J, with 13 bases between the two ends. The CDR3 DNA follows: TGCGCCAGCAGATTTACAGGGAAAACAGATACGCAGTATTTT. Amino acid sequence: CASRFTGKTDTQYF.

A few counts support this clonotype. This may arise from a read error, as a much more abundant clone is one base away. The chain joins TRBV9 to TRBJ2-5, with D possibly matching TRBD1 (7 bases). CDR1 SGDLS and CDR2 YYNGEE come from the germline V gene. The CDR3 runs to 14 residues. The CDR3: CASSGRGALETQSF. The CDR3 DNA reads as TGTGCCAGCAGCGGCAGGGGGGCATTGGAGACCCAGTCCTTC.

Worth noting for this clonotype: This likely comes from a read error, as the CDR3 has no conserved phenylalanine or tryptophan at its end. V is TRBV19 and J is TRBJ2-1; 7 bases are a match to TRBD2. The CDR3 is made up of 16 amino acids. V dropped 2 bases and J dropped 0; count of bases not matched to a gene: 4. Germline V CDR1 and CDR2: LNHDA, SQIVND (reference sequence). CDR3 bases: TGTGCCAGTAGTATAACAGGCGGGAGCTCCTACAATGAGCAGTTCTCC. Amino acid sequence: CASSITGGSSYNEQFS.

This clonotype was counted many times. The rearrangement links TRBV29-1 to TRBJ2-1, with 8 bases lining up with TRBD1. CDR1 and CDR2 from the germline V gene are SQVTM and ANQGSEA. Germline trimming cut 5 bases from V and 2 bases from J; bases unmatched to any gene: 5. The length of the CDR3 is 14 residues. The CDR3 is CSVQNRGAYNEQFF. The CDR3, as DNA: TGCAGCGTTCAAAACAGGGGGGCCTACAATGAGCAGTTCTTC.

Regarding this clonotype: A clone one base away is much larger, so this may be a read error. The chain combines TRBV11-3 with TRBJ2-7; D remains ambiguous. The CDR3 has 12 amino acids. CDR1 is SGHNT, CDR2 YENEEA, per germline. V was pared by 9 bases and J by 1 base, with 10 bases between. The CDR3 DNA is TGTGCCAGTTCTGGCGGATCCTACGAGCAGTACTTC. As protein: CASSGGSYEQYF.

This sequence joins TRBV6-2 or TRBV6-3 and TRBJ2-2; 9 bases map to TRBD2. The J segment lost 9 bases and the V segment lost 7 bases, leaving 9 bases of the junction unmatched. The CDR3 has 14 amino acids. The germline V gene encodes CDR1 MNHEY and CDR2 SVGEGT. CDR3 sequence: CASNDPGLARELFF. Here the CDR3 DNA reads TGTGCCAGCAACGATCCGGGACTAGCCCGGGAGCTGTTTTTT.

The sample holds many counts of this clonotype. The genes are TRBV7-9 and TRBJ2-7, with 7 bases that match TRBD1. The length of the CDR3 is 12 residues. Germline V CDR1 and CDR2: SEHNR, FQNEAQ (reference sequence). Trimming removed 8 bases from V and 2 bases from J; junction bases left unmatched: 3. CDR3 protein: CASSGQAYEQYF. The CDR3 nucleotides are TGTGCCAGCTCTGGACAGGCCTACGAGCAGTACTTC.

This clonotype was seen a single time. The chain couples TRBV6-6 to TRBJ1-1, with D unresolved. Germline lookup yields CDR1 MNHNY and CDR2 SVGAGI (reference sequence). V lost 2 bases, J lost 0 bases, and 4 bases lay in between. The CDR3 runs to 13 residues. The CDR3 loop is CASSYVVNTEAFF. As DNA, the CDR3 is TGTGCCAGCAGTTACGTAGTGAACACTGAAGCTTTCTTT.

This clonotype was seen a handful of times. This sequence joins TRBV6-2 or TRBV6-3 and TRBJ2-5; no reliable D call. The CDR3 extends over 15 amino acids. Trimming pared 4 bases from V and 5 bases from J, leaving 17 bases between. Germline V CDR1 and CDR2: MNHEY, SVGEGT. The CDR3 here is CASSFWRPNGETQYF. In nucleotides, the CDR3 is TGTGCCAGCAGTTTCTGGCGGCCAAATGGCGAGACCCAGTACTTC.

This chain uses TRBV5-1 with TRBJ1-4; TRBD1 matches 8 bases. The trim removed 0 bases at V and 8 bases at J, leaving 6 bases unmatched. In germline, CDR1 is SGHRS, CDR2 YFSETQ. The CDR3 runs 15 residues. CDR3 sequence reads: CASSLGSDRVEKLFF. The CDR3 bases are TGCGCCAGCAGCTTGGGCTCGGACAGGGTCGAAAAACTGTTTTTT. Looking up the rest from reference TRBV5-1 and TRBJ1-4 gives the full variable domain: KAGVTQTPRYLIKTRGQQVTLSCSPISGHRSVSWYQQTPGQGLQFLFEYFSETQRNKGNFPGRFSGRQFSNSRSEMNVSTLELGDSALYLCASSLGSDRVEKLFFGSGTQLSVL.